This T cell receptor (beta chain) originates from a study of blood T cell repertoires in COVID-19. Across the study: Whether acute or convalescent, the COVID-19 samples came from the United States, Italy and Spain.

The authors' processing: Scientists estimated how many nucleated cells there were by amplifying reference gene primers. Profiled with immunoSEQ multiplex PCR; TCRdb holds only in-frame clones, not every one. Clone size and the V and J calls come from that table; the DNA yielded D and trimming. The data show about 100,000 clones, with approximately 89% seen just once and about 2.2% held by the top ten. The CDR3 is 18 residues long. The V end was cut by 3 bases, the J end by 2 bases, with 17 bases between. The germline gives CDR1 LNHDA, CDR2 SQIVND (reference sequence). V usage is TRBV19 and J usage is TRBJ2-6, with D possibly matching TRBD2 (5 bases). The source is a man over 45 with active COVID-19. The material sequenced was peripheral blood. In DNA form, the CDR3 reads TGTGCCAGTAGTATTTTGGTCACCTCGGGAACTGGGGCCAACGTCCTGACTTTC. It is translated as CASSILVTSGTGANVLTF.